These T cell receptor beta chains were read from a single sample in a study of blood T cell repertoires in COVID-19. Assay: immunoSEQ multiplex PCR; the TCRdb copy retains only in-frame clones and omits some. The data show around 150,000 clones, over 70% seen once. Sequencing was performed on PBMCs or T cells enriched from blood (not recorded which). The receptors here all came from a man between 45 and 60 years old who had recovered from COVID-19. Both conserved end residues are trimmed from each CDR3. Each record gives: V gene, CDR3 protein.

TRBV7-9	ASGTLRAGQANEKLF
TRBV11-2	ASSDYPTGQPYEQY
TRBV5-6	ASSKSGGTQETQY
TRBV19	ASSTGGAGNQPQH
TRBV5-4	ASSLGGFRATEGVF
TRBV5-1	ASRLGQARDTQY
TRBV28	ASRGYGYT
TRBV2	ATGDEKLF
TRBV6-5	ASSLGQGNSPLH
TRBV19	ASSRQGAKTDTQY
TRBV9	ASSTRLAGGPNEQF
TRBV29-1	SVEGTANQETQY
TRBV5-5	ASSLARANTGELF
TRBV2	ASKMGASYEQY
TRBV30	AWSVPRQRRETQY
TRBV28	ASSPMVGHPKGIQY
TRBV30	AWRRGKFNSPLH
TRBV5-5	ASSWGLTGANVLT
TRBV2	ASSQTVQETQY
TRBV29-1	SVGTSGGTYEQY
TRBV14	ASSPSLAGVGNTQY
TRBV3-1/TRBV3-2	ASSLRGASWETQY
TRBV28	ASSLSGHVYEQY
TRBV6-4	ASSDRGTGELF
TRBV6-1	ASSEQVVPGELF
TRBV19	ASSMQRDSTNEKLF
TRBV9	ASSAGQGTHEQY
TRBV7-8	ASSSKRGLAGGPVTYEQY
TRBV4-1	ASSPRQEINYGYT
TRBV5-1	ASSFSLAGGLTDTQY
TRBV18	ASSPPGGYDTEAF
TRBV6-5	ATRQGSSPLH
TRBV5-1	ASSEQTGGRGNTIY
TRBV29-1	SVRYRNTEAF
TRBV6-5	AITETGSGGNTIY
TRBV10-2	ASSEQTGNTIY
TRBV2	AGGLAGATQETQY
TRBV10-3	AISGSTGASGNTIY
TRBV19	ASSRDLNQPQH
TRBV2	ASSKTGSFSYEQY
TRBV9	ASSVSLGTGTDTQY
TRBV19	ASSISVYGYT
TRBV6-5	ASSYDGTSGSYEQY
TRBV19	ASSPPGYYGYT
TRBV29-1	SVEDSGQPQH
TRBV28	ASGLAGMYNEQF
TRBV28	ASSYIRDRENEKLF
TRBV7-9	ASSRRGQGREETQY
TRBV29-1	SVVYSRDRVTDTQY